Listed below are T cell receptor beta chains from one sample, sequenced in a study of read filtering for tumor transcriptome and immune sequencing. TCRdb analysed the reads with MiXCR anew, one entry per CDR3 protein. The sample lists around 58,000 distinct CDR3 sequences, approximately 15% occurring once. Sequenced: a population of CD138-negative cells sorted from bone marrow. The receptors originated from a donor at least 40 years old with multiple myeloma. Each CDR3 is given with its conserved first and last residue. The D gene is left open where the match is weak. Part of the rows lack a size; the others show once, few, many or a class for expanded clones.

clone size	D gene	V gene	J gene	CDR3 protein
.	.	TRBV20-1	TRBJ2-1	CSANGFWSDEQFF
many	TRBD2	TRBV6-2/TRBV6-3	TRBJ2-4	CASSFSSGSALAKNIQYF
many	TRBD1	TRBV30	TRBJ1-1	CAWSVQDREVVEAFF
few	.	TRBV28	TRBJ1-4	CASSPWPMGGVEKLFF
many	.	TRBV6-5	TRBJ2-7	CASSPRWGASSYEQYF
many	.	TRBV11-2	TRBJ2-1	CASRDLHEQFF
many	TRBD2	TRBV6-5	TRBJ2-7	CASSYHSGRAYEQYF
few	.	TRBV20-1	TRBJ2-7	CSANLGARSSYEQYF
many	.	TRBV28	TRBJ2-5	CASSFALYETQYF
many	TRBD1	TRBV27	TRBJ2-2	CASSPTLPLQGANTGELFF
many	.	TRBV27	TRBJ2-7	CASSSISRGGYEQYF
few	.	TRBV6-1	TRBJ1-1	CASSASANTEAFF
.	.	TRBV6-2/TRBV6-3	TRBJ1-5	CASDDRDPKNYSNQPQHF
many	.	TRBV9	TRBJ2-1	CASRPPSYNEQFF
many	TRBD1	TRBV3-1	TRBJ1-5	CASSQGTGGNQPQHF
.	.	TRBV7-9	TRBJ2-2	CASSPTYTGELFF
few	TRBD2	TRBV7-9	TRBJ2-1	CASSLGLAADEQFF
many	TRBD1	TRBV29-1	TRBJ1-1	CSARQGSSTEAFF
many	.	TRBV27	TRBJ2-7	CASSSGTSTYEQYF
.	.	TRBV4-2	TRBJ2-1	CASSQVIAGLASYNEQFF
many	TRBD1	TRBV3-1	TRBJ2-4	CASSQDPGQGNIQYF
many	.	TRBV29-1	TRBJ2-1	CSFTIGRSFEQFF
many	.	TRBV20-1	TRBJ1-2	CSARLTVYGYTF
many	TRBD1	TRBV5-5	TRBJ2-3	CASSLGTGRTDTQYF
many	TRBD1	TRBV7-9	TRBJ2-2	CASSSNRGRDTGELFF
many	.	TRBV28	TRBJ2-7	CASSSGTGILGEQYF
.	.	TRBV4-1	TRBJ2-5	CASSQVPPKETQYF
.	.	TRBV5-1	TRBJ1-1	CASRMMNTEAFF
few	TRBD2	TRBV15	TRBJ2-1	CATWIAGVNEQFF
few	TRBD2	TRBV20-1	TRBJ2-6	CSARGGGGANVLTF
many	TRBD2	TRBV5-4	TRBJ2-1	CASSSSGRIYNEQFF
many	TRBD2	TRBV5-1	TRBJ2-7	CASSPEGVGLAITYEQYF
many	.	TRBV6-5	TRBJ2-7	CASSYSLGPYEQYF
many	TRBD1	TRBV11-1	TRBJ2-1	CASSLRDSSYNEQSF
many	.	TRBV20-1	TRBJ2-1	CSASPTLRDNEQFF
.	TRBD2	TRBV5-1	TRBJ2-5	CASSSSLGLAGGETQYF
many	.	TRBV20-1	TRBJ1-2	CSAEPRGGPNYGYTF
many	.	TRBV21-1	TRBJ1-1	CASSKERGANTEAFF
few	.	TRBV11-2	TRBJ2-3	CACSSTGDTQYF
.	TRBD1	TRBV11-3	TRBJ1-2	CASSTGQGVPRGYTF
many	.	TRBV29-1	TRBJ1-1	CSVSEYEYEAFF
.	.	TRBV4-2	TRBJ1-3	CASSQQQGNTIYF
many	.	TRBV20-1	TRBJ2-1	CSARDLGRLLQFF
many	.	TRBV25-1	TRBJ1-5	CASSDRSSNQPQHF
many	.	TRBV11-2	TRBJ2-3	CASSLDLRTDTQYF
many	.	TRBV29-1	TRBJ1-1	CSVDKGVGTEAFF
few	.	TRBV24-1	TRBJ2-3	CATSGSTDTQYF
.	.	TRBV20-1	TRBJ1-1	CSALDGNTEAFF
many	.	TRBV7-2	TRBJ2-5	CASSGSWRETQYF